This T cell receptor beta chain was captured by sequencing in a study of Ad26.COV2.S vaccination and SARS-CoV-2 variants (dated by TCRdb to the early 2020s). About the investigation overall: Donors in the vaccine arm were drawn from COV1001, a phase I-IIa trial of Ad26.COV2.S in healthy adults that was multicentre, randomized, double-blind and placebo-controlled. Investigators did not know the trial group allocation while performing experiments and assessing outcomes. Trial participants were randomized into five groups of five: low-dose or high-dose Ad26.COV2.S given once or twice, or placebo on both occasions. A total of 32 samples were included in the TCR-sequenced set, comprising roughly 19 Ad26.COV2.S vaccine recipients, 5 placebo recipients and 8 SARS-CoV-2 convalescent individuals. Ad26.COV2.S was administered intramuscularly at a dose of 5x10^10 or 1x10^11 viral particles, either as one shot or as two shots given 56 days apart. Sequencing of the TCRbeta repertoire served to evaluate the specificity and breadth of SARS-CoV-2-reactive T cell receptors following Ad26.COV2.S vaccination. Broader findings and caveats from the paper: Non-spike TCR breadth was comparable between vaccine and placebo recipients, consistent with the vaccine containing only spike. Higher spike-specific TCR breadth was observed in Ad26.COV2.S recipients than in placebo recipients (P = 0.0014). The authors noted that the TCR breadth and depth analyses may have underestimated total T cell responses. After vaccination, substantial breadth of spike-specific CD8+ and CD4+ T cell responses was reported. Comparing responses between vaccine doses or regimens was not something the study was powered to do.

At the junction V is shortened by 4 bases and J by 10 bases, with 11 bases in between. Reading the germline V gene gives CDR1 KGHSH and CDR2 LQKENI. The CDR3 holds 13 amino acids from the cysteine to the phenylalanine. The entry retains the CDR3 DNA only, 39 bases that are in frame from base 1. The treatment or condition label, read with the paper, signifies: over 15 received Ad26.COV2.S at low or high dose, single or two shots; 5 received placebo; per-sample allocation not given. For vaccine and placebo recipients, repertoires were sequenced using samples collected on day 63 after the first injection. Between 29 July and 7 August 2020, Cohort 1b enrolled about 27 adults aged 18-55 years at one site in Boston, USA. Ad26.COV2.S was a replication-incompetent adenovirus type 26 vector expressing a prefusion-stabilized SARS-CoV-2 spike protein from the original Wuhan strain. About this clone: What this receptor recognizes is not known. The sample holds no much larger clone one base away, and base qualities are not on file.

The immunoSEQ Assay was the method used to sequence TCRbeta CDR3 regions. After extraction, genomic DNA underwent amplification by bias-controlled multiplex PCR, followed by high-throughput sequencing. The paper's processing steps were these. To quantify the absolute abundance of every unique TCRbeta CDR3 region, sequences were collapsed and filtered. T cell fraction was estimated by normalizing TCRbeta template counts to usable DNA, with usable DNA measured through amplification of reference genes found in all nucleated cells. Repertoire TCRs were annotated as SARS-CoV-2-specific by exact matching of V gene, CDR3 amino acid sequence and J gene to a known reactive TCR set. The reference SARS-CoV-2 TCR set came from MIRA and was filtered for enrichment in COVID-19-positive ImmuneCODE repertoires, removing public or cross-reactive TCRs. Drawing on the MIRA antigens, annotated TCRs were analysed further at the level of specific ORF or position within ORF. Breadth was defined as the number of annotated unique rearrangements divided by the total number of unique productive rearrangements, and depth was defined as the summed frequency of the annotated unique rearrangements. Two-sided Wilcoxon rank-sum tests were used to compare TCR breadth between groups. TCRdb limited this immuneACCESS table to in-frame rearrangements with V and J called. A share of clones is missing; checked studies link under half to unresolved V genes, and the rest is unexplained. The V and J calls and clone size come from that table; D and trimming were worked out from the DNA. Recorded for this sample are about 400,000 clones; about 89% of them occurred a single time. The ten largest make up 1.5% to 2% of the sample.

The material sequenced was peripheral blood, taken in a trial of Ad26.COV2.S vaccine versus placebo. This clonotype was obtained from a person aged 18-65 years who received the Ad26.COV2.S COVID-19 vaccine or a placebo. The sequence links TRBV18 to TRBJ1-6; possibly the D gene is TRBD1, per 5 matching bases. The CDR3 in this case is CASSLGEGSPLHF. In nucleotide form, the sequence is TGTGCCAGCTCACTGGGGGAGGGATCACCCCTCCACTTT.